The clone carrying this T cell receptor beta chain was picked up many times. Its target is not known. This sample was included in a study of breast tumors, draining lymph nodes, adjacent tissues. Findings and caveats of the study: Tumor TCR diversity was below lymph nodes but above nontumor tissue. Data only fit, rather than demonstrated, lymph node origin of most tumor T cells.

Germline V gene sequence: CDR1 SNHLY, CDR2 FYNNEI. Trimming at V came to 6 bases and at J to 5 bases, leaving 5 bases not matched to a gene. The length of the CDR3 is 14 residues. TCRdb reanalysed the multiplex PCR reads using MiXCR and keeps one entry per CDR3 protein. Of about 100,000 distinct CDR3 sequences in the sample, 21% were seen once. Breast cancer patients provided tissue from their axillary draining lymph nodes. Sequencing was carried out using axillary lymph node tissue. The gene calls are TRBV2 and TRBJ1-5; 9 nucleotides match TRBD1. The clonotype originates from a female donor with breast cancer. Some clones in this sample may be carry-over from other donors' samples. The CDR3 region is CASSGTGRDQPQHF. DNA of the CDR3: TGTGCCAGCAGCGGGACAGGGAGGGATCAGCCCCAGCATTTT.